One sample yielded the 27 T cell receptor beta chains listed below, sequenced in a study of T cell responses to AZD1222 COVID-19 vaccine. Libraries were prepared by immunoSEQ multiplex PCR; TCRdb keeps only in-frame clonotypes and omits some of them. The table includes 150,000 to 200,000 clones, approximately 94% detected once. The sample was peripheral blood, taken on day 0 of AZD1222 vaccination. The receptors were gathered from an adult in good health.

The chain links TRBV28 to TRBJ2-6; D is undetermined. CDR1 and CDR2 (germline): MDHEN, SYDVKM. Trimming removed 3 bases at V and 1 base at J, with 13 bases between. The CDR3 loop spans 17 amino acids. DNA for the CDR3: TGTGCCAGCAGTTTCCCCCCCCGGCCATCTGGGGCCAACGTCCTGACTTTC. This sequence encodes CASSFPPRPSGANVLTF.

The rearrangement joins TRBV18 to TRBJ1-1, with D hard to call. The CDR3 length is 14 residues. V dropped 3 bases and J dropped 2 bases, with 10 bases sitting between them. Germline V CDR1 and CDR2: KGHSH, LQKENI. The CDR3 region has the DNA TGTGCCAGCTCACCGCAGACACCCAACACTGAAGCTTTCTTT. It codes for CASSPQTPNTEAFF.

This chain joins TRBV4-2 and TRBJ1-5; 8 bases map to TRBD1. This CDR3 has 17 amino acids. The germline V gene encodes CDR1 LGHNA and CDR2 YNFKEQ. With V trimmed by 2 bases and J by 3 bases, 9 bases remained unmatched. The CDR3 DNA reads TGTGCCAGCAGCCAACTACTCAGGGGGCCCAACAATCAGCCCCAGCATTTT. It encodes CASSQLLRGPNNQPQHF.

The chain has TRBV28 and TRBJ2-3; D may be TRBD2 (6 bases). The V gene's germline CDR1 is MDHEN and CDR2 SYDVKM. The V gene lost 4 bases and the J gene lost 0 bases, with 17 bases spanning the gap. This CDR3 contains 17 residues. The CDR3: CASSSGVGSESTDTQYF. For the CDR3, the DNA is TGTGCCAGCAGTTCGGGGGTGGGGAGTGAAAGCACAGATACGCAGTATTTT.

The CDR3 loop is CASSLSDSSYEQYF. The CDR3 DNA reads as TGTGCCAGCAGTTTATCTGACAGCTCCTACGAGCAGTACTTC. The chain links TRBV28 to TRBJ2-7; D may be TRBD1 (5 bases). V gave up 1 base and J gave up 0 bases, with 7 bases separating them. Per germline, CDR1 MDHEN and CDR2 SYDVKM. This CDR3 comprises 14 residues. The full variable domain, rest sourced from reference TRBV28 and TRBJ2-7, is DVKVTQSSRYLVKRTGEKVFLECVQDMDHENMFWYRQDPGLGLRLIYFSYDVKMKEKGDIPEGYSVSREKKERFSLILESASTNQTSMYLCASSLSDSSYEQYFGPGTRLTVT.

This clone was detected once. The rearrangement links TRBV4-1 to TRBJ2-2, with 11 nucleotides matching TRBD2. The V gene end was trimmed by 1 base and the J gene end by 6 bases; junction bases not matched to a gene: 4. The CDR3 totals 16 residues. Germline V CDR1 and CDR2: MGHRA, YSYEKL. In DNA form, the CDR3 reads TGCGCCAGCAGCCAAGTGGTAGCGGGAGGGGCCGGGGAGCTGTTTTTT. Protein sequence: CASSQVVAGGAGELFF.

The chain joins TRBV7-8 to TRBJ1-1; tentative D call: TRBD1 (6 bases). The germline CDR1 and CDR2 sequences are SGHVS and FQNEAQ. This CDR3 contains 15 residues. Between the trimmed V and J ends, which lost 0 bases and 6 bases, there was a span of 14 bases. The DNA for the CDR3 is TGTGCCAGCAGCTTAGCGCCGGGACAATCGGCTGAAGCTTTCTTT. It specifies CASSLAPGQSAEAFF.

V gene TRBV28 combines with J gene TRBJ2-7; TRBD1 is a possible D gene (7 bases). The germline V gene encodes CDR1 MDHEN and CDR2 SYDVKM. The CDR3 has 15 amino acids. Trimming stripped 1 base from V and 3 bases from J, with 13 bases between. In nucleotides, the CDR3 is TGTGCCAGCAGTTTATCCTACAGGGGAGGCTACGAGCAGTACTTC. This translates into CASSLSYRGGYEQYF.

The CDR3 reads CASSLSGRGRNEQFF. The CDR3, as DNA: TGTGCCAGCAGCCTTAGCGGGAGGGGCCGGAATGAGCAGTTCTTC. V gene TRBV6-4 combines with J gene TRBJ2-1, with TRBD2 identical over 11 bases. The CDR3 totals 15 residues. Germline V lookup: CDR1 MRHNA, CDR2 SNTAGT. Unmatched junction bases numbered 8, after V lost 6 bases and J lost 7 bases.

The J gene is TRBJ1-2, the V gene TRBV21-1. TRBV21-1 represents a pseudogene. The CDR3 sequence is 14 residues long. CDR3 nucleotides: TGTGCCAGCAGCGCACGAACTGGTTCGGCTGGCTACACCTTC. Encoded protein: CASSARTGSAGYTF.

The chain joins TRBV4-1 to TRBJ2-5; TRBD2 matches at 11 bases. Germline V CDR1 and CDR2: MGHRA, YSYEKL. There are 20 residues in the CDR3. V shed 4 bases and J 2 bases; nucleotides not matched to a gene: 18. CDR3 region: CASSPYPLAGGSRIQETQYF. Here the CDR3 DNA reads TGCGCCAGCAGCCCTTACCCCCTAGCGGGAGGATCGCGAATACAAGAGACCCAGTACTTC.

This chain links TRBV5-1 with TRBJ2-7; TRBD1 is a possible D gene (6 bases). The V gene lost 1 base and the J gene lost 3 bases, with 14 bases spanning the gap. The CDR3 covers 15 residues. Germline values: CDR1 SGHRS, CDR2 YFSETQ. The CDR3 nucleotides read TGCGCCAGCAGCTTGAGGACAGCGAGCCTCTACGAGCAGTACTTC. Its protein product is CASSLRTASLYEQYF.

The genes are TRBV4-1 and TRBJ2-2; D is perhaps TRBD1 or TRBD2 (5 bases each). Per the germline V gene, CDR1 is MGHRA and CDR2 is YSYEKL. This CDR3 is built from 15 residues. V lost 5 bases, J lost 7 bases, and 17 bases lay in between. The CDR3 DNA reads as TGCGCCAGCAGCAGCCCTGAGGGGCAGGGCGGGGAGCTGTTTTTT. Amino acid sequence: CASSSPEGQGGELFF.

The rearrangement links TRBV3-1 (or the pseudogene TRBV3-2) to TRBJ1-6; TRBD1 matches 9 bases. The CDR3 is 14 amino acids. V gave up 5 bases and J gave up 8 bases; unmatched junction bases: 4. Germline loops: CDR1 LGHDT, CDR2 YNNKEL (reference sequence). CDR3 sequence (DNA): TGTGCCAGCAGCGGGGACAGGGTTCATTCACCCCTCCACTTT. Amino acids: CASSGDRVHSPLHF.

The rearrangement joins TRBV19 to TRBJ2-2; no clear D gene. Germline V gene sequence: CDR1 LNHDA, CDR2 SQIVND (reference sequence). V lost 3 bases and J lost 7, with 6 bases in between. CDR3 length: 12 amino acids. The CDR3 sequence: CASSIFFGELFF. CDR3 bases: TGTGCCAGTAGTATCTTTTTCGGGGAGCTGTTTTTT.

The J gene is TRBJ2-3, the V gene TRBV6-4; tentative D call: TRBD2 (6 bases). There are 14 residues in the CDR3. V shed 8 bases and J shed 3 bases, with 15 bases lying between them. In germline, CDR1 is MRHNA, CDR2 SNTAGT. This CDR3 is CASSLSGTTDTQYF. CDR3 bases: TGTGCCAGCTCCTTATCTGGGACTACAGATACGCAGTATTTT.

The chain employs TRBV5-1 and TRBJ2-7; the D is unclear. Trimming shortened V by 2 bases and J by 7 bases, and 10 bases separated the two germline ends. This CDR3 has 12 residues. Germline V lookup: CDR1 SGHRS, CDR2 YFSETQ. CDR3 nucleotides: TGCGCCAGCAGCTTAACTTATGGAGAGCAGTACTTC. Protein sequence: CASSLTYGEQYF. Complete variable domain (other parts from reference TRBV5-1 and TRBJ2-7): KAGVTQTPRYLIKTRGQQVTLSCSPISGHRSVSWYQQTPGQGLQFLFEYFSETQRNKGNFPGRFSGRQFSNSRSEMNVSTLELGDSALYLCASSLTYGEQYFGPGTRLTVT.

The chain couples TRBV7-9 to TRBJ1-6; D is ambiguous. Germline V lookup: CDR1 SEHNR, CDR2 FQNEAQ (reference sequence). The germline V and J ends were trimmed by 2 bases and 7 bases, with 9 bases remaining between them. The CDR3 runs to 14 residues. CDR3 loop: CASSLKMGNSPLHF. CDR3 DNA sequence: TGTGCCAGCAGCTTAAAGATGGGGAATTCACCCCTCCACTTT.

The V call is TRBV7-9, the J call TRBJ1-3; no clear D gene. Trimming took 3 bases from V and 0 from J, leaving 6 bases between them. The germline gives CDR1 SEHNR, CDR2 FQNEAQ (reference sequence). The CDR3 spans 14 residues. This CDR3 reads CASSLWGSGNTIYF. As DNA, the CDR3 is TGTGCCAGCAGCTTGTGGGGCTCTGGAAACACCATATATTTT.

The V gene is TRBV4-2, the J gene TRBJ1-3; TRBD1 matches 8 bases. The CDR3 length is 17 residues. V was pared by 4 bases and J by 0 bases, with 8 bases of the junction left unmatched. Germline CDR1 reads LGHNA; CDR2 reads YNFKEQ. In nucleotides, the CDR3 is TGTGCCAGCAGCCTATTCCGGGACAGGATCTCTGGAAACACCATATATTTT. Protein: CASSLFRDRISGNTIYF.

The V call is TRBV6-4, the J call TRBJ2-1; tentatively, D is TRBD1 or TRBD2 (6 bases each). V was trimmed by 0 bases and J by 6 bases, leaving 15 bases between them. Germline V gives CDR1 MRHNA, CDR2 SNTAGT. The length of the CDR3 is 16 residues. The CDR3 is CASSDSGGLGTNEQFF. CDR3 nucleotides: TGTGCCAGCAGTGACTCGGGGGGCTTGGGGACCAATGAGCAGTTCTTC.

CDR3 coding DNA: TGTGCCAGCGTCTTTCAGGGGGCCGCCCAAGCTTTCTTT. Amino acid sequence: CASVFQGAAQAFF. This chain joins TRBV28 and TRBJ1-1; 8 nucleotides line up with TRBD1. CDR1 is MDHEN and CDR2 is SYDVKM in the germline V gene. CDR3 length: 13 amino acids. The J segment lost 9 bases and the V segment lost 8 bases, leaving 11 bases of the junction unmatched.

V gene TRBV14 combines with J gene TRBJ2-1; no firm D call. Per the germline V gene, CDR1 is SGHDN and CDR2 is FVKESK. The CDR3 runs 12 residues. V was shortened by 0 bases and J by 6 bases, with 3 bases between the two germline ends. The CDR3 nucleotides read TGTGCCAGCAGCCAAGATCCCAATGAGCAGTTCTTC. It is translated as CASSQDPNEQFF.

The CDR3 DNA follows: TGTGCCAGCAGATCCGGGACTGTCTATAGCAATCAGCCCCAGCATTTT. It translates to CASRSGTVYSNQPQHF. This chain connects TRBV2 to TRBJ1-5; D is perhaps TRBD1 (5 bases). There are 16 residues in the CDR3. The ends were cut back, 6 bases at V and 0 bases at J, with 15 bases in the middle. Per the germline V gene, CDR1 is SNHLY and CDR2 is FYNNEI.

The rearrangement uses TRBV5-5 and TRBJ2-1, with 7 bases identical to TRBD2. The germline V gene encodes CDR1 SGHKS and CDR2 YYEKEE (reference sequence). This CDR3 is 16 amino acids long. With V trimmed by 0 bases and J by 1 base, 4 bases remained unmatched. This CDR3 reads CASSLALAVSYNEQFF. DNA for the CDR3: TGTGCCAGCAGCTTGGCGCTAGCGGTTTCCTACAATGAGCAGTTCTTC.

The chain joins TRBV6-5 to TRBJ1-2; 7 nucleotides match TRBD1. Germline values: CDR1 MNHEY, CDR2 SVGAGI. Trimming at V came to 11 bases and at J to 8 bases, leaving 17 bases not matched to a gene. CDR3 length: 14 residues. CDR3 DNA: TGTGCCGGCCGGGGACAGCTAATGAATATGGGCTACACCTTC. Residues: CAGRGQLMNMGYTF.

This clone was recorded only once. V usage is TRBV28 and J usage is TRBJ2-7; maybe TRBD2 (5 bases). This CDR3 is 12 amino acids long. Germline CDR1 MDHEN, CDR2 SYDVKM. The ends were cut back, 8 bases at V and 3 bases at J, with 11 bases in the middle. The CDR3 sequence is CASGMGVYEQYF. The CDR3 nucleotides read TGTGCCAGCGGCATGGGAGTCTACGAGCAGTACTTC.